These T cell receptor beta chains were read from a single sample in a study of untreated major depressive disorder. Using immunoSEQ multiplex PCR, the repertoire was profiled, and TCRdb retains in-frame clones only, with some absent. The repertoire holds roughly 17,000 clones, with more than 85% as singletons. The sample taken for sequencing was CD4+ T cells from PBMCs. All receptors derive from a woman aged 40-49 years with major depressive disorder. CDR3s include the opening cysteine and the closing phenylalanine or tryptophan. D genes are given only for firm matches. Where a row states a size, it is once, few, many or the class of an expanded clone; other rows omit it.

TRBJ1-6 - TRBV13 TRBD1 CASSLDPGGNSPLHF TGTGCCAGCAGCCTGGACCCAGGGGGTAATTCACCCCTCCACTTT
TRBJ2-1 few TRBV2 - CASSGGRGGEQFF TGTGCCAGCAGTGGGGGGCGAGGAGGTGAGCAGTTCTTC
TRBJ1-5 - TRBV4-2 - CASSQAGGRAMEPQHF TGTGCCAGCAGCCAAGCGGGGGGCAGGGCGATGGAGCCCCAGCATTTT
TRBJ1-5 - TRBV2 TRBD1 CASSDRVRDQPQHF TGTGCCAGCAGCGACAGGGTCCGGGATCAGCCCCAGCATTTT
TRBJ1-2 - TRBV7-8 TRBD1 CASSLTGGVYGYTF TGTGCCAGCAGCTTAACAGGGGGCGTCTATGGCTACACCTTC
TRBJ1-2 once TRBV5-1 TRBD1 CASSSGTGSYGYTF TGCGCCAGCAGCTCCGGGACAGGGAGCTATGGCTACACCTTC
TRBJ2-2 - TRBV19 - CASSLSPGRNTGELFF TGTGCCAGTAGCCTATCCCCGGGGCGGAACACCGGGGAGCTGTTTTTT
TRBJ1-6 once TRBV7-6 - CASSFQSSPLHF TGTGCCAGCAGCTTTCAGAGTTCACCCCTCCACTTT
TRBJ2-7 once TRBV10-2 TRBD2 CASSESLAGGYSYEQYF TGCGCCAGCAGTGAGTCGTTAGCGGGGGGGTATTCCTACGAGCAGTACTTC
TRBJ1-3 - TRBV6-1 - CASSETGGLRSGNTIYF TGTGCCAGCAGTGAGACGGGGGGCCTACGGTCTGGAAACACCATATATTTT
TRBJ2-1 - TRBV5-1 TRBD1 CASSLGDRTYNEQFF TGCGCCAGCAGCTTGGGGGACAGAACCTACAATGAGCAGTTCTTC
TRBJ2-1 - TRBV11-3 - CASSGRFAEQFF TGTGCCAGCAGCGGTAGGTTTGCTGAGCAGTTCTTC
TRBJ1-5 - TRBV6-5 - CASTSDEYSNQPQHF TGTGCCAGCACCTCAGATGAATATAGCAATCAGCCCCAGCATTTT
TRBJ1-1 - TRBV9 - CASSEGFWNTEAFF TGTGCCAGCAGCGAGGGGTTCTGGAACACTGAAGCTTTCTTT
TRBJ1-2 - TRBV25-1 TRBD1 CASSGWTGGGYTF TGTGCCAGCAGTGGATGGACAGGCGGCGGCTACACCTTC
TRBJ2-7 - TRBV30 - CAWSVGGNRYEQYF TGTGCCTGGAGTGTAGGGGGGAATAGGTACGAGCAGTACTTC
TRBJ1-2 - TRBV4-1 TRBD1 CASSQARGQLVGYTF TGCGCCAGCAGCCAAGCGAGGGGACAGTTGGTCGGCTACACCTTC
TRBJ2-5 - TRBV5-1 - CASSLLPLGGREGQETQYF TGCGCCAGCAGCTTGCTGCCCCTCGGGGGCAGGGAGGGACAAGAGACCCAGTACTTC
TRBJ2-1 - TRBV5-1 TRBD2 CASSLSLAGGYNEQFF TGCGCCAGCAGCTTGAGTCTAGCGGGGGGATACAATGAGCAGTTCTTC
TRBJ2-2 - TRBV11-2 TRBD2 CASSPSLAGGPDTGELFF TGTGCCAGCAGCCCATCCTTAGCGGGAGGGCCGGACACCGGGGAGCTGTTTTTT